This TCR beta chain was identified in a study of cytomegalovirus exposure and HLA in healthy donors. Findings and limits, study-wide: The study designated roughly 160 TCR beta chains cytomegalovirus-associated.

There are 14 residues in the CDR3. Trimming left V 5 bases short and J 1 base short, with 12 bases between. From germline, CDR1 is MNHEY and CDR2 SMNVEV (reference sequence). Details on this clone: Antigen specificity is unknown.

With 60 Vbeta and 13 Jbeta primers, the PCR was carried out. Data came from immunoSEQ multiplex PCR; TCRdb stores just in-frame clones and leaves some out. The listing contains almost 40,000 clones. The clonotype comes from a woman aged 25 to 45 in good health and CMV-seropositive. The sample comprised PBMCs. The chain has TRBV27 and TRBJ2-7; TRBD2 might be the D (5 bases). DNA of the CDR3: TGTGCCAGCAGTACGTTGAGGGAGTCCTACGAGCAGTACTTC. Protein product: CASSTLRESYEQYF.